The subject of this entry is one T cell receptor beta chain. This sample is part of a study of blood T cell repertoires in COVID-19. Overall study context: Some COVID-19 samples were acute and others convalescent; all came from the United States, Italy and Spain. In each case, the material was cDNA or gDNA derived from T cells, B-cell-depleted T cells, or PBMCs.

The CDR3 is 17 amino acids. CDR1 and CDR2 (germline): ENHRY, SYGVKD. The V and J ends lost 0 bases and 4 bases, in that order; junction bases with no gene match: 10. Authors' methods: Amplifying reference gene primers gave estimates of nucleated cell counts. Sequenced by immunoSEQ multiplex PCR; TCRdb stores in-frame clones only, minus some. V and J calls and clone size are copied from that table; D and trimming were computed from the DNA. Among roughly 230,000 clones listed, approximately 80% were seen once. This receptor was taken from a woman in her fifties or sixties with acute or convalescent COVID-19. V is TRBV10-3 and J is TRBJ2-5; TRBD1 aligns across 8 bases. Sequenced: peripheral blood. DNA of the CDR3: TGTGCCATCAGTGAGTCGACCTCAGGGACAGGTAGAGAGACCCAGTACTTC. It translates to CAISESTSGTGRETQYF.